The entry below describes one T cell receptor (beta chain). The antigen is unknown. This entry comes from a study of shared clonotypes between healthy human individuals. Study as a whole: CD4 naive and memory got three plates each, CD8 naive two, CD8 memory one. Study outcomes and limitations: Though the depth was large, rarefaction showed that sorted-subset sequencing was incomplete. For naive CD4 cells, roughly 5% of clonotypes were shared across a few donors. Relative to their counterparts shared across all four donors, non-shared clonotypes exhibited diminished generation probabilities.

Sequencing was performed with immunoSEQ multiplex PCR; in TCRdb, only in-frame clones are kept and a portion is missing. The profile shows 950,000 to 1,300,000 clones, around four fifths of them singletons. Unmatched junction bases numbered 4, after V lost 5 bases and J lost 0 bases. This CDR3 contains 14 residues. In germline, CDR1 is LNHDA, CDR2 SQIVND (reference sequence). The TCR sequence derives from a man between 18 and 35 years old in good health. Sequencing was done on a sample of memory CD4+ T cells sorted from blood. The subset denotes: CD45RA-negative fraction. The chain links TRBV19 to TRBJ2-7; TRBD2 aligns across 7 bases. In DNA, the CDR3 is TGTGCCAGTAGTCGGACTAGGAGCTCCTACGAGCAGTACTTC. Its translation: CASSRTRSSYEQYF.